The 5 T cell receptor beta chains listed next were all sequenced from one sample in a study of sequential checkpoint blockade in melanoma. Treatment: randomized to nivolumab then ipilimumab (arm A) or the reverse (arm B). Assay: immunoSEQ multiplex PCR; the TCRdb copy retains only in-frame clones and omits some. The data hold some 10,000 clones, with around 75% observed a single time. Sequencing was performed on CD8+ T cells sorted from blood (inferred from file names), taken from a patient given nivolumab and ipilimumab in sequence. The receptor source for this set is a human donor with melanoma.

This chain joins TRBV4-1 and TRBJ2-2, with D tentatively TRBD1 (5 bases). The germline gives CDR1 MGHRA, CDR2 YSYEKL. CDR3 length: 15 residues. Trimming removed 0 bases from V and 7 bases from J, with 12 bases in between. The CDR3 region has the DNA TGCGCCAGCAGCCAAGATCAATCAGGGTACGGGGAGCTGTTTTTT. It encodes CASSQDQSGYGELFF.

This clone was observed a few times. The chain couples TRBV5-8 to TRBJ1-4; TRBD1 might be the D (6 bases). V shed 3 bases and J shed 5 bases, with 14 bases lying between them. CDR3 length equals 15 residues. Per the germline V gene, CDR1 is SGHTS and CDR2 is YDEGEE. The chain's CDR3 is CASSYRTGTNEKLFF. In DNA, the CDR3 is TGTGCCAGCAGCTACCGGACGGGGACAAATGAAAAACTGTTTTTT.

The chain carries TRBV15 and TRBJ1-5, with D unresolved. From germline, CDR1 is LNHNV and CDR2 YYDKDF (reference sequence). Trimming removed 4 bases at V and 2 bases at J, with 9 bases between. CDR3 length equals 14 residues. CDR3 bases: TGTGCCACCAGCACGAACACAGGCAATCAGCCCCAGCATTTT. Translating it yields CATSTNTGNQPQHF.

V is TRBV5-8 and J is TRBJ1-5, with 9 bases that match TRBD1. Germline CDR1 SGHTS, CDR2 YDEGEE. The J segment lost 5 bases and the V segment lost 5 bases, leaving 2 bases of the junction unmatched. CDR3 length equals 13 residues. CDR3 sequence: CASRRTGDQPQHF. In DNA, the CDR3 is TGTGCCAGCAGACGGACAGGGGATCAGCCCCAGCATTTT.

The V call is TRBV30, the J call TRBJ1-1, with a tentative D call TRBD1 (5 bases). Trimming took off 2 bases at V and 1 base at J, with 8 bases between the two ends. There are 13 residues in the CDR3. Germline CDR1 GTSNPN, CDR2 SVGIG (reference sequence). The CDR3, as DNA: TGTGCCTGGAGTTGGGGGGGGAACACTGAAGCTTTCTTT. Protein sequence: CAWSWGGNTEAFF.